The T cell receptor beta chain described here comes from a study of cytomegalovirus exposure and HLA in healthy donors. General study results and limits: The investigators catalogued 150 to 200 TCR beta chains as cytomegalovirus-associated. Differences between HLA loci emerged in a later analysis of TCR association rates, with DRB1 most and HLA-C fewest. Being indistinguishable, some V segments were excluded, TRBV6-2 and TRBV6-3 among them.

Details on this clone: The target antigen is unknown. Distinct nucleotide sequences in the sample also encode this CDR3.

Primers for the PCR totalled 60 Vbeta and 13 Jbeta. Per the authors' pipeline: A later analysis tallied approximately 78 million unique TCR beta chains, around 9.9 million of them shared. Data came from immunoSEQ multiplex PCR; TCRdb stores just in-frame clones and leaves some out. The V and J calls and clone size were taken over from that table, and D and trimming were inferred from the DNA. The sample carries roughly 150,000 clones, roughly 80% recorded once. The CDR3 extends over 16 amino acids. J was trimmed by 9 bases and V by 1 base; bases with no gene match: 9. The sequencing sample was made of PBMCs. The source of this sequence is a woman aged 40 to 55 in good health and CMV-seropositive. The chain joins TRBV23-1 to TRBJ2-1; 10 positions match TRBD2. TRBV23-1 counts as an open reading frame of uncertain function. The CDR3 sequence: CASSQCSSGSLGEQFF. DNA of the CDR3: TGCGCCAGCAGTCAATGTTCTAGCGGGAGTTTAGGTGAGCAGTTCTTC.